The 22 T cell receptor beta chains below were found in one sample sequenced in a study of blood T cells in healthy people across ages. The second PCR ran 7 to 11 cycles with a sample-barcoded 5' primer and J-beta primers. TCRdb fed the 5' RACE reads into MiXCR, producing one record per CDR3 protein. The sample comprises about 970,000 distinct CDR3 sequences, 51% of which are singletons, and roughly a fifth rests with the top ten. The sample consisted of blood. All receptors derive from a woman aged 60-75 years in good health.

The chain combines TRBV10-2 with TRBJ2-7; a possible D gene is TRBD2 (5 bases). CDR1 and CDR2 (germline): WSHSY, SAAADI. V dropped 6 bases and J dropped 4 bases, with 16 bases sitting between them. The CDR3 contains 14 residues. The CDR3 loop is CASSQDSSFYEQYF. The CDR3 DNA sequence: TGCGCCAGCAGCCAGGACTCGAGCTTTTACGAGCAGTACTTC.

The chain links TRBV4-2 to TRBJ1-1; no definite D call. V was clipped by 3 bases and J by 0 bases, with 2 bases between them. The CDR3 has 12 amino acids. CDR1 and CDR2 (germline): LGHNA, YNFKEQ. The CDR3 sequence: CASSHVNTEAFF. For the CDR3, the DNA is TGTGCCAGCAGCCATGTGAACACTGAAGCTTTCTTT.

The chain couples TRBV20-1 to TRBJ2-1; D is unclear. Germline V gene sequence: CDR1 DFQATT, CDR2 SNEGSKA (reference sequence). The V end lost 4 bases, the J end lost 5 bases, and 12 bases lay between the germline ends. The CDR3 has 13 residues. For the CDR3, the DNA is TGCAGTGCTAAGGGCCCTATCAACAATGAGCAGTTCTTC. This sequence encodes CSAKGPINNEQFF.

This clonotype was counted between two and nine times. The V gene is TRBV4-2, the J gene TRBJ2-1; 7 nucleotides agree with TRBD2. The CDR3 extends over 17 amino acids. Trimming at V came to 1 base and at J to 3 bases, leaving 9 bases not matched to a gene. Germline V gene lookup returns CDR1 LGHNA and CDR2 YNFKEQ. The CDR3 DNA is TGTGCCAGCAGCCAAGTCATCGCGGGACTAAACTACAATGAGCAGTTCTTC. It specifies CASSQVIAGLNYNEQFF.

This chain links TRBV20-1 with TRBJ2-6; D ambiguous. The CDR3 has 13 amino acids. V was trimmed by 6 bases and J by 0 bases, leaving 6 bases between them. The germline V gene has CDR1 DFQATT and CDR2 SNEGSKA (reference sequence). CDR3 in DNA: TGCAGTGCAGGGATCTCTGGGGCCAACGTCCTGACTTTC. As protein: CSAGISGANVLTF.

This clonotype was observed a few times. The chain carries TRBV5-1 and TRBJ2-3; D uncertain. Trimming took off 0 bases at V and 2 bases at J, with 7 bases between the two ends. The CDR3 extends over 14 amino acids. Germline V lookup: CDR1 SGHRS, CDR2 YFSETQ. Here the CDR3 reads CASSLGRPTDTQYF. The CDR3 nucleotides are TGCGCCAGCAGCTTGGGAAGACCCACAGATACGCAGTATTTT.

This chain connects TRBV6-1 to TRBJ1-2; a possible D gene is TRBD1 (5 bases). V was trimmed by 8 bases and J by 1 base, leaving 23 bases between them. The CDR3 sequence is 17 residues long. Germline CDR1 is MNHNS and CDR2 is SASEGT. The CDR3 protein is CASGIPATYRFNYGYTF. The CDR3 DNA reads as TGTGCCAGCGGCATTCCTGCAACATACAGGTTTAACTATGGCTACACCTTC.

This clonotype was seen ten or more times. The CDR3 loop reads CASSLGGDLSYNEQFF. DNA of the CDR3: TGTGCCAGCAGCTTAGGGGGGGACCTTTCCTACAATGAGCAGTTCTTC. The chain recombines TRBV7-8 with TRBJ2-1, with a weak D call TRBD2 (6 bases). V lost 1 base, J lost 1 base, and 11 bases lay in between. Germline V gives CDR1 SGHVS, CDR2 FQNEAQ. There are 16 residues in the CDR3.

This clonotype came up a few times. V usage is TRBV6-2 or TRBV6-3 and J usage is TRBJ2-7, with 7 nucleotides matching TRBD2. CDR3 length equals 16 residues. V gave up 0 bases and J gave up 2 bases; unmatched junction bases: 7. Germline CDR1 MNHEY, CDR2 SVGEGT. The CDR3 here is CASSYSTSSGPYEQYF. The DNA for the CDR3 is TGTGCCAGCAGTTACTCGACGTCTAGCGGACCCTACGAGCAGTACTTC.

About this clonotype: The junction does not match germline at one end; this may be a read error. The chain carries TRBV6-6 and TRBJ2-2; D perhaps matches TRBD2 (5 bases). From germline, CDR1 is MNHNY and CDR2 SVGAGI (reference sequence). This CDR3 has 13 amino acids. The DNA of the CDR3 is TGTGCCGGCAGTCGGGGTCCGTACGGTGAGCTGTTTTTT. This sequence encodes CAGSRGPYGELFF.

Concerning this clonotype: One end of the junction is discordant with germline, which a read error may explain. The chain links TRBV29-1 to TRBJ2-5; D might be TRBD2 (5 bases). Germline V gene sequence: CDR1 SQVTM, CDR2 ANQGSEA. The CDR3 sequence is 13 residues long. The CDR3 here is CSVGPRASEAQYF. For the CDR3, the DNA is TGCAGCGTTGGTCCGAGGGCATCAGAGGCCCAGTACTTC.

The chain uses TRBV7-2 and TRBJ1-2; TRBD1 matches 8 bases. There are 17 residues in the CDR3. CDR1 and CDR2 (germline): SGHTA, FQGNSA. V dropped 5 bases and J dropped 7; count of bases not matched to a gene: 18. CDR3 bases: TGTGCCAGCAGCCAGACTGGGGCAGGGGGCTTCTCACCTGGCTACACCTTC. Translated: CASSQTGAGGFSPGYTF.

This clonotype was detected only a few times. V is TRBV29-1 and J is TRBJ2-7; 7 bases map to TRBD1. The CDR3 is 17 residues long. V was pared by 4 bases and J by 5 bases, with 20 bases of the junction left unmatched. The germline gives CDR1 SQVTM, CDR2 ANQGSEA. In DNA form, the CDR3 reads TGCAGCGTTGTTTGGGACCCATTCGACAGGGCCGGGAACGAGCAGTACTTC. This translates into CSVVWDPFDRAGNEQYF.

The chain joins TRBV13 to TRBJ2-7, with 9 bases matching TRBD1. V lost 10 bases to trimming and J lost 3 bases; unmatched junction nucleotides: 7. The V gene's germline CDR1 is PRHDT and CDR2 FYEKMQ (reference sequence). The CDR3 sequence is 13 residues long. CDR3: CATGQGSFYEQYF. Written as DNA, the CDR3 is TGTGCCACCGGACAGGGGTCCTTCTACGAGCAGTACTTC.

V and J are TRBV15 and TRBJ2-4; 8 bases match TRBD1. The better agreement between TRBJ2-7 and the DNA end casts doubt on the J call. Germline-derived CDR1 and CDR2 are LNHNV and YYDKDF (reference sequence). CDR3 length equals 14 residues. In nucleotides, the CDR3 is TGTGCCACCAGCAGAGGGGACAGGCCCTACGAGCAGTACTTC. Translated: CATSRGDRPYEQYF.

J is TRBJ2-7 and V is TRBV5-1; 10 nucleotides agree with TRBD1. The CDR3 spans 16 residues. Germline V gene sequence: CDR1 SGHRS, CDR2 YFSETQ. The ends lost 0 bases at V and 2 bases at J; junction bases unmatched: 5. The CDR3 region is CASSLVVTGGAYEQYF. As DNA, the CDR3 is TGCGCCAGCAGCTTGGTGGTGACAGGGGGCGCCTACGAGCAGTACTTC.

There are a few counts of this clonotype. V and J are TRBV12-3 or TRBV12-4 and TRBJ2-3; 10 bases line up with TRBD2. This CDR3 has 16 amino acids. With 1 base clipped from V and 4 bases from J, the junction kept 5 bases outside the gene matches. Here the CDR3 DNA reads TGTGCCAGCAGTTTAGGGGCTAGCGGGAGTGCAGATACGCAGTATTTT. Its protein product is CASSLGASGSADTQYF.

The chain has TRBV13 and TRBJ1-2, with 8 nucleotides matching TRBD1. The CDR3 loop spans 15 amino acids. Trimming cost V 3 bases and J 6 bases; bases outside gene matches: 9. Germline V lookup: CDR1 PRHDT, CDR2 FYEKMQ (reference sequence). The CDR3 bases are TGTGCCAGCAGCTTCAGGGACAGGTTGGGCCATGGCTACACCTTC. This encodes CASSFRDRLGHGYTF.

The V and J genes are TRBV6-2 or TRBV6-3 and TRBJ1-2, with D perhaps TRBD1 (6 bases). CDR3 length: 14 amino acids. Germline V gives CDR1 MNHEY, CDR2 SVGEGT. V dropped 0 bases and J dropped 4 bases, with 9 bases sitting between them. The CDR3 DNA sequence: TGTGCCAGCAGTTACTCGGCAGGGGCCTATGGCTACACCTTC. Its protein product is CASSYSAGAYGYTF.

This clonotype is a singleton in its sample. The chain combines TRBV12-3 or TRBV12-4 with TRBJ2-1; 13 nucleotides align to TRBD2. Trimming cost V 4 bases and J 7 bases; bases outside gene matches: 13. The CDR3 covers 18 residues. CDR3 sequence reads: CASSSPTKTSGRANEQFF. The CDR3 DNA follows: TGTGCCAGCAGTTCGCCAACCAAAACTAGCGGGAGGGCGAATGAGCAGTTCTTC.

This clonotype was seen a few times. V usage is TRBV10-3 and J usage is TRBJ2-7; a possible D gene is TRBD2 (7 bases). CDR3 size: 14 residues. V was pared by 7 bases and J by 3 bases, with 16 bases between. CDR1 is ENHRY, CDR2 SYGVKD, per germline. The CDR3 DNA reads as TGTGCCATCAAGGAGGGGGGGACGTTCTACGAGCAGTACTTC. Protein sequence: CAIKEGGTFYEQYF.

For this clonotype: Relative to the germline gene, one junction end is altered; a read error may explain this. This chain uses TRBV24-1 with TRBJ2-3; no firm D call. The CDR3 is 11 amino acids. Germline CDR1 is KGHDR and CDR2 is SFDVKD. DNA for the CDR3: TGTGCCCCCAGCTTCACAGATACGCAGTATTTT. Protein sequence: CAPSFTDTQYF.